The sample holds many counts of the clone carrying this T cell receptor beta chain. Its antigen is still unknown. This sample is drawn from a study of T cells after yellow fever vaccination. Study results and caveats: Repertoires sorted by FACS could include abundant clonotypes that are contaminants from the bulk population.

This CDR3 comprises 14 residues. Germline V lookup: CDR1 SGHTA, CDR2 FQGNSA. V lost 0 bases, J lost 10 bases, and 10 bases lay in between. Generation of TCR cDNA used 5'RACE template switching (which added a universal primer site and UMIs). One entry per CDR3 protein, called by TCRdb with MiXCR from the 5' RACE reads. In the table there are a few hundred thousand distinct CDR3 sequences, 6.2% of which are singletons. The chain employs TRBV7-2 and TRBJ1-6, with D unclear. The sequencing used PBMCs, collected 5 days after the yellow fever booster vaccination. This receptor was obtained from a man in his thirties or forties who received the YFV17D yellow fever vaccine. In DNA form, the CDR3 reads TGTGCCAGCAGCTTAGCAGGGCCAAGGTCACCCCTCCACTTT. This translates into CASSLAGPRSPLHF.